This T cell receptor beta chain was identified in a study of cytomegalovirus exposure and HLA in healthy donors. Study-wide points: A list of roughly 160 TCR beta chains associated with cytomegalovirus was given. Roughly uniform sequencing depth across donors was assumed, possibly incorrectly.

The primer mix had 60 Vbeta and 13 Jbeta primers. Profiling relied on immunoSEQ multiplex PCR, and the TCRdb table lists in-frame clones only, not all of them. Here the sample spans some 180,000 clones, roughly 9.5% being singletons. This clone was seen more than once but under ten times. The antigen is undetermined. The source is a woman aged 25 to 39 in good health and CMV-seropositive. The sample comprised PBMCs.

The chain's CDR3 is CASSTTSGIYGYTF. CDR3 sequence (DNA): TGTGCCAGCAGCACTACCTCAGGGATCTATGGCTACACCTTC. The chain uses TRBV5-8 and TRBJ1-2, with a tentative D call TRBD1 (5 bases). Germline V gene sequence: CDR1 SGHTS, CDR2 YDEGEE. Trimming took 4 bases from V and 4 from J, leaving 14 bases between them. This CDR3 has 14 residues. The variable domain in full, with the rest retrieved from reference TRBV5-8 and TRBJ1-2, is EAGVTQSPTHLIKTRGQQATLRCSPISGHTSVYWYQQALGLGLQFLLWYDEGEERNRGNFPPRFSGRQFPNYSSELNVNALELEDSALYLCASSTTSGIYGYTFGSGTRLTVV.